This T cell receptor beta chain was recorded in a study of cytomegalovirus exposure and HLA in healthy donors. J was trimmed by 2 bases and V by 4 bases; bases with no gene match: 6. The CDR3 loop spans 15 amino acids. Germline assignment: CDR1 MNHNS and CDR2 SASEGT. The primer mix had 60 Vbeta and 13 Jbeta primers. Assay: immunoSEQ multiplex PCR; the TCRdb copy retains only in-frame clones and omits some. The table has 110,000 to 150,000 clones, around 81% seen once. Specimen: PBMCs. This sequence joins TRBV6-1 and TRBJ2-7, with 9 nucleotides matching TRBD1. The sequence was collected from a man aged 35 to 55 in good health and CMV-seropositive. CDR3: CASSVGQGVAYEQYF. Here the CDR3 DNA reads TGTGCCAGCAGTGTGGGACAGGGAGTTGCCTACGAGCAGTACTTC.